A single sample gave rise to the 7 T cell receptor beta chains below, sequenced in a study of cytomegalovirus exposure and HLA in healthy donors (dated by TCRdb to between 2016 and 2019). Library preparation was by the immunoSEQ multiplex PCR assay. For the multiplex PCR, a mixture combining 60 forward primers for TCR Vbeta segments and 13 reverse primers for TCR Jbeta segments was used. Entries here come from immuneACCESS through TCRdb and include only in-frame sequences with V and J called. Some clones fail to appear in such tables; in the studies checked, an unresolved V gene covers under half of the shortfall, and the cause of the remainder is unknown. The sample table contains around 90,000 clones; only one count was recorded for more than 55% of them. Jointly, the top ten make up about 5.4% of the sample. The sample taken for sequencing was PBMCs. These receptors all stem from a boy aged 5-17 years in good health and CMV-seropositive.

The chain is built from TRBV25-1 and TRBJ1-5; 8 bases fit TRBD1. Germline V gene data show CDR1 as MGHDK and CDR2 as SYGVNS. V gave up 6 bases and J gave up 6 bases; unmatched junction bases: 4. This CDR3 region has 13 residues. CDR3 in DNA: TGTGCCAGCAGAGCAGGGGGCTCTCAGCCCCAGCATTTT. This translates into CASRAGGSQPQHF.

Comments on this clone: It is unclear where the CDR3 begins or ends on the DNA, so no DNA is shown, and the CDR3 is as TCRdb lists it. This chain links TRBV19 with TRBJ1-2. With termini counted, the CDR3 has 14 amino acids. CDR1 and CDR2 from the germline V gene are LNHDA and SQIVND (reference sequence). The CDR3: CASSIADFGEGYTF.

The V gene is TRBV6-1, the J gene TRBJ1-2, with no clear D. The ends were cut back, 6 bases at V and 4 bases at J, with 9 bases in the middle. This CDR3 spans 12 amino acids. Germline V CDR1 and CDR2: MNHNS, SASEGT. Here the CDR3 reads CASSPAPYGYTF. The CDR3 bases are TGTGCCAGCAGCCCCGCGCCCTATGGCTACACCTTC.

The chain recombines TRBV7-8 with TRBJ1-5; D uncertain. The DNA end favors TRBJ2-3, so the J call may be wrong. Germline CDR1 reads SGHVS; CDR2 reads FQNEAQ. The CDR3 contains 13 residues. The chain's CDR3 is CASSLGSNQPQYF. For the CDR3, the DNA is TGTGCCAGCAGCTTAGGTAGCAATCAGCCCCAGTATTTT.

In DNA form, the CDR3 reads TGTGCCTGGAGTGGCGCAGGGGGAGAGCAGTTCTTC. It specifies CAWSGAGGEQFF. The chain has TRBV30 and TRBJ2-1; 7 nucleotides line up with TRBD1. This CDR3 region has 12 residues. The junction had 4 bases not matched to a gene; V was cut back by 1 base and J by 10 bases. Germline-derived CDR1 and CDR2 are GTSNPN and SVGIG (reference sequence).

This chain uses TRBV5-6 with TRBJ1-4; TRBD1 matches at 7 bases. The CDR3 contains 14 residues. V dropped 1 base and J dropped 7; count of bases not matched to a gene: 4. From germline, CDR1 is SGHDT and CDR2 YYEEEE. CDR3 sequence (DNA): TGTGCCAGCAGCTTGCGACAGGGTGGTGAAAAACTGTTTTTT. Protein product: CASSLRQGGEKLFF.

This clone turned up a few times. The gene calls are TRBV9 and TRBJ2-5; 9 nucleotides line up with TRBD1. V trimming: 3 bases; J trimming: 2 bases; junction bases outside the gene matches: 5. CDR1 and CDR2 from the germline V gene are SGDLS and YYNGEE. This CDR3 has 15 residues. CDR3 bases: TGTGCCAGCAGCGGGGGGACAGGGTATCAAGAGACCCAGTACTTC. It specifies CASSGGTGYQETQYF.